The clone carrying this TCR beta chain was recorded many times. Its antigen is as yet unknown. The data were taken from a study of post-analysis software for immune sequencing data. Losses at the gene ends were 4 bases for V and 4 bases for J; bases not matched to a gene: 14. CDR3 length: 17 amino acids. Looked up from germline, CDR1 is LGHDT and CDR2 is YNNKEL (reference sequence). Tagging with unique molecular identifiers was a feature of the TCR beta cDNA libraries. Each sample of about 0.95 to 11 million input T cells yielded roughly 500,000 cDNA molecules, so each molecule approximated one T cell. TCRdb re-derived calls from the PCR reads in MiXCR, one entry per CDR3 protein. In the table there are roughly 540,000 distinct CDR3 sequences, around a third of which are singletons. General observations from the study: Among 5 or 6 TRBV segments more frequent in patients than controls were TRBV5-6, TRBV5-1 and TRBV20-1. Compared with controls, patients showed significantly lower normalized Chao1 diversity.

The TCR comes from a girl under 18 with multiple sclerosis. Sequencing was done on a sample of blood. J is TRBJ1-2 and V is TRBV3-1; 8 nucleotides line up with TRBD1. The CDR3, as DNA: TGTGCCAGCAGCCCTTCTTCGGCGTTACAGGGGGGCTATGGCTACACCTTC. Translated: CASSPSSALQGGYGYTF.